This T cell receptor beta chain stems from a study of blood T cells in healthy people across ages (dated by TCRdb to the mid-2010s). A note on the overall study: In model experiments, template switching captured roughly one uniquely barcoded TCR beta cDNA molecule for every two T cells. Age-related changes in TCR beta repertoire diversity were measured in the study by deep sequencing normalized with unique cDNA molecular identifiers. The donors were split into four age groups: young (average around 15 years), middle-aged (roughly 39), aged (more than 60) and long-lived (roughly 86). Donors of different ages were randomly distributed across sequencing lanes to avoid experimental bias. For two donors (one aged 18 to 30 and one aged 80 or older), the study analyzed two additional independent replicas of 1 million unique cDNA reads from the same blood draw. Study-level results and caveats: Observed TCR beta diversity per million T cells fell roughly linearly with age, and a significant reduction was already apparent by age around 40. The long-lived group showed more naive CD4+ T cells, fewer expanded clones and increased TCR diversity than the aged group, suggesting age selection. The percentage of naive T cells measured by flow cytometry correlated strongly with observed TCR beta diversity. Because the CMV infection status of the donors was unknown, age-related changes in expanded clonotypes may potentially have been confounded. Total diversity estimates from one million sequenced T cells were considered lower bounds and underestimates. Conclusive comparison of naive and antigen-experienced compartments was prevented by the profiling of bulk unsorted PBMCs.

Donors were about 36 systemically healthy Caucasian individuals from Russia aged roughly 6 to 95 years. Around 10 milliliters of peripheral blood were drawn from each donor into EDTA-treated Vacutainer tubes. PBMCs were isolated by Ficoll-Paque density-gradient centrifugation, with at least 7 million obtained per sample. Total RNA was extracted from PBMCs with Trizol reagent, with at least 5.5 micrograms obtained per sample. The percentages of naive CD45RAhigh/CD27high T cells were determined by flow cytometry on a PBMC aliquot from every donor. Library preparation employed 5' RACE. TCRdb records Illumina HiSeq 2500 as the sequencer. A second PCR of roughly 6 to 11 cycles was run with a J-beta primer mix and a sample-barcoded 5' primer. A unique molecular identifier was introduced onto each TCR beta cDNA molecule by a template-switch 5' adaptor carrying 12 random nucleotides. Each sample yielded at least 3 million CDR3-containing paired-end reads. First-strand cDNA synthesis was performed from all RNA using the Mint cDNA synthesis kit, with priming by a TRBC-specific oligonucleotide. Following uracil-DNA glycosylase treatment, a first 18-cycle PCR with universal primers M1SS and BC2_uni_R was performed on all cDNA. On the study's bioinformatics: For normalization, 1 million high-quality reads were randomly selected from each sample, with every read carrying a distinct molecular identifier. Instead of being binned into consensus sequences, reads that shared molecular identifiers were thrown out. MiTCR, set to a Q25 quality threshold and the strictest error-elimination algorithm, was used for CDR3 identification, clonotype clustering and error correction. A nonparametric unseen species model with Euler transformation was used to estimate lower-bound total TCR beta diversity. The public reads were quality trimmed at Q25 with fastp and then assembled into clones with MiXCR by TCRdb, keeping productive beta chains. Every CDR3 protein is listed once, alongside the most common genes and DNA of its rows. The V and J calls follow TCRdb's processing rather than the paper's. The sample profile shows approximately 730,000 distinct CDR3 sequences; 40% to 45% of them were found once. 20% to 25% of the sample lies in the top ten.

This clonotype was counted a few times. It lacks a known antigen. Base qualities are missing; no much larger clone stands one base away. This TCR derives from a woman aged 60-70 years in good health. Sample: blood.

The CDR3 protein is CSAAHGSQREYF. The nucleotides are TGCAGTGCAGCCCATGGCTCGCAAAGAGAGTACTTC. The V gene is TRBV20-1 and the J gene is TRBJ2-5; the D gene is unclear. Deletion took 6 bases off V and 12 bases off J, with a span of 20 bases between the germline ends. The CDR3, cysteine through phenylalanine, is 12 amino acids long. Only CDR3 DNA remains: 36 bases, in frame from the first base. CDR1 is given as DFQATT and CDR2 as SNEGSKA, both from the germline V gene (reference sequence).